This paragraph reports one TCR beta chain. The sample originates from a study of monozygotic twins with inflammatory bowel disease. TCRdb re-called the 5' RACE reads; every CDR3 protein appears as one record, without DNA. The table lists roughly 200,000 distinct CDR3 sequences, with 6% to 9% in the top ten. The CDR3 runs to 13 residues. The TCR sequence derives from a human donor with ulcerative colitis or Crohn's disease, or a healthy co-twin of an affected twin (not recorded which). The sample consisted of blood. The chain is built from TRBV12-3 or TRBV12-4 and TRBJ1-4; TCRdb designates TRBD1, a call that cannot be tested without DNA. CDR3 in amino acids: CASRDRGNEKLFF.